Listed below are T cell receptor beta chains from one sample, sequenced in a study of siplizumab effects on memory and regulatory T cells. Libraries were prepared by immunoSEQ multiplex PCR; TCRdb keeps only in-frame clonotypes and omits some of them. This table holds some 100,000 clones, over 85% found once. The specimen was CD8+ T cells sorted from blood. The receptors come from a human donor in good health. The CDR3 runs from the conserved cysteine through the conserved F or W. The D gene is left open where the match is weak. The size field is filled for only some rows; it gives once, few, many or a size class.

clone_size: -
v_call: TRBV6-5
j_call: TRBJ2-7
d_call: -
cdr3_aa: CASSRLRPSPPEQYF
cdr3_nt: TGTGCCAGCAGTCGTCTGAGACCTTCACCCCCCGAGCAGTACTTC

clone_size: -
v_call: TRBV27
j_call: TRBJ2-7
d_call: -
cdr3_aa: CASSFGPNEQYF
cdr3_nt: TGTGCCAGCAGTTTCGGCCCTAACGAGCAGTACTTC

clone_size: -
v_call: TRBV7-9
j_call: TRBJ1-5
d_call: -
cdr3_aa: CASSDTLGKPQHF
cdr3_nt: TGTGCCAGCAGCGACACGTTAGGCAAGCCCCAGCATTTT

clone_size: -
v_call: TRBV7-6
j_call: TRBJ1-1
d_call: TRBD1
cdr3_aa: CASSPGGPNTEAFF
cdr3_nt: TGTGCCAGCAGCCCAGGGGGCCCGAACACTGAAGCTTTCTTT

clone_size: -
v_call: TRBV19
j_call: TRBJ1-1
d_call: -
cdr3_aa: CASSRREDTEAFF
cdr3_nt: TGTGCCAGTAGTCGGAGGGAGGACACTGAAGCTTTCTTT

clone_size: -
v_call: TRBV7-2
j_call: TRBJ2-1
d_call: -
cdr3_aa: CASTRGAGSYNEQFF
cdr3_nt: TGTGCCAGCACCCGGGGGGCCGGATCCTACAATGAGCAGTTCTTC

clone_size: -
v_call: TRBV6-1
j_call: TRBJ2-7
d_call: -
cdr3_aa: CASGGYTYEQYF
cdr3_nt: TGTGCCAGCGGGGGTTACACCTACGAGCAGTACTTC

clone_size: -
v_call: TRBV6-4
j_call: TRBJ2-1
d_call: -
cdr3_aa: CASSERESNEQFF
cdr3_nt: TGTGCCAGCAGTGAAAGGGAGTCCAATGAGCAGTTCTTC

clone_size: -
v_call: TRBV6-6
j_call: TRBJ2-1
d_call: -
cdr3_aa: CASNSGPDSYNEQFF
cdr3_nt: TGTGCCAGCAATAGCGGCCCTGACTCCTACAATGAGCAGTTCTTC

clone_size: -
v_call: TRBV7-6
j_call: TRBJ2-2
d_call: TRBD1
cdr3_aa: CASSSPGGQGYTGELFF
cdr3_nt: TGTGCCAGCAGCAGCCCCGGGGGACAGGGATATACCGGGGAGCTGTTTTTT

clone_size: -
v_call: TRBV6-6
j_call: TRBJ1-5
d_call: -
cdr3_aa: CASSYEVDNQPQHF
cdr3_nt: TGTGCCAGCAGTTACGAGGTAGACAATCAGCCCCAGCATTTT

clone_size: -
v_call: TRBV18
j_call: TRBJ2-3
d_call: TRBD1
cdr3_aa: CASSPPTHETGGTQYF
cdr3_nt: TGTGCCAGCTCACCACCCACACACGAGACAGGGGGTACGCAGTATTTT

clone_size: -
v_call: TRBV6-5
j_call: TRBJ2-6
d_call: -
cdr3_aa: CASSYSRGSGANVLTF
cdr3_nt: TGTGCCAGCAGTTACTCCAGGGGTTCTGGGGCCAACGTCCTGACTTTC

clone_size: once
v_call: TRBV4-3
j_call: TRBJ2-3
d_call: TRBD2
cdr3_aa: CASSGGLAGTDTQYF
cdr3_nt: TGCGCCAGCTCGGGAGGACTGGCGGGCACAGATACGCAGTATTTT

clone_size: -
v_call: TRBV9
j_call: TRBJ1-1
d_call: -
cdr3_aa: CASSVGGEVTEAFF
cdr3_nt: TGTGCCAGCAGCGTAGGGGGGGAGGTGACTGAAGCTTTCTTT

clone_size: -
v_call: TRBV5-1
j_call: TRBJ2-1
d_call: TRBD2
cdr3_aa: CASSFGLAAIEQFF
cdr3_nt: TGCGCCAGCAGCTTCGGTCTAGCGGCAATAGAGCAGTTCTTC